The 22 T cell receptor beta chains reported below all come from one sample, sequenced in a study of regulatory T cells in long-lasting Graves disease. Relying on iRepertoire HTBI primers and Arm-PCR of CDR3 regions, the team built TCR beta libraries. TCRdb recomputed calls from the multiplex PCR reads with MiXCR, one row per CDR3 protein. This table holds about 530,000 distinct CDR3 sequences, about 16% found once. The time point: newly diagnosed GD, antithyroid drugs for less than 3 months. Isolated PBMC RNA provided the starting material for the TCR library. The same sample was also studied in work on T cells in Graves' hyperthyroidism and ophthalmopathy.

The sequencing here drew on peripheral blood mononuclear cells (PBMCs), taken at new diagnosis, from a patient treated with antithyroid drugs. The receptors derive from a woman aged 35-60 years with Graves disease.

This clonotype was recorded at least ten times. DNA for the CDR3: TGTGCCAGCAGCATGGGGACAGGTGCAACTAATGAAAAACTGTTTTTT. It specifies CASSMGTGATNEKLFF. The chain carries TRBV7-9 and TRBJ1-4; 8 bases map to TRBD1. Germline CDR1 reads SEHNR; CDR2 reads FQNEAQ (reference sequence). V dropped 5 bases and J dropped 0; count of bases not matched to a gene: 5. The CDR3 is made up of 16 amino acids.

This clonotype showed up just a few times. The gene calls are TRBV5-6 and TRBJ1-5, with D hard to call. The CDR3 has 19 amino acids. V was clipped by 3 bases and J by 0 bases, with 22 bases between them. Germline V gene sequence: CDR1 SGHDT, CDR2 YYEEEE. CDR3 region: CASSYTESRGPYSNQPQHF. The CDR3 nucleotides read TGTGCCAGCAGCTACACCGAGTCTCGAGGTCCATATAGCAATCAGCCCCAGCATTTT.

This clonotype was recorded a few times. V usage is TRBV27 and J usage is TRBJ1-5; TRBD1 agrees at 10 bases. V trimming: 3 bases; J trimming: 6 bases; junction bases outside the gene matches: 11. The CDR3 runs 17 residues. Germline values: CDR1 MNHEY, CDR2 SMNVEV (reference sequence). CDR3 sequence: CASSLKVRDRGVQPQHF. The CDR3 bases are TGTGCCAGCAGTTTGAAGGTGAGGGACAGGGGTGTTCAGCCCCAGCATTTT.

This clonotype was recorded many times. The rearrangement links TRBV3-1 to TRBJ1-1, with TRBD1 as a possible D gene (5 bases). The length of the CDR3 is 13 residues. CDR1 LGHDT and CDR2 YNNKEL come from the germline V gene (reference sequence). V dropped 7 bases and J dropped 5 bases, with 14 bases sitting between them. CDR3 nucleotides: TGTGCCAGCAAAAGGGGAGGGGATACTGAAGCTTTCTTT. It yields the protein CASKRGGDTEAFF.

The chain is built from TRBV28 and TRBJ2-2; unclear D gene. Trimming stripped 6 bases from V and 4 bases from J, with 12 bases between. CDR1 and CDR2 from the germline V gene are MDHEN and SYDVKM. The CDR3 totals 14 residues. The CDR3 DNA follows: TGTGCCAGCAGGCGTGATCTGAGCACCGGGGAGCTGTTTTTT. This gives the protein CASRRDLSTGELFF.

Turning to this clonotype: This may come from a read error, since a much larger clone is one base off. The J gene is TRBJ2-1, the V gene TRBV7-9; 10 bases fit TRBD1. Germline V gene data show CDR1 as SEHNR and CDR2 as FQNEAQ (reference sequence). The ends lost 4 bases at V and 8 bases at J; junction bases unmatched: 5. The CDR3 consists of 14 residues. The CDR3 DNA sequence: TGTGCCAGCAGCTCTCGACAGGGGGCAGATGAGCAGTTCTTC. Its protein is CASSSRQGADEQFF. Combining the CDR3 with reference TRBV7-9 and TRBJ2-1 gives the whole variable domain DTGVSQNPRHKITKRGQNVTFRCDPISEHNRLYWYRQTLGQGPEFLTYFQNEAQLEKSRLLSDRFSAERPKGSFSTLEIQRTEQGDSAMYLCASSSRQGADEQFFGPGTRLTVL.

Ten or more counts support this clonotype. V usage is TRBV20-1 and J usage is TRBJ1-1; possible D gene TRBD1, 6 bases. Germline CDR1 and CDR2: DFQATT and SNEGSKA (reference sequence). The V end was cut by 6 bases, the J end by 1 base, with 15 bases between. The CDR3 runs to 14 residues. DNA of the CDR3: TGCAGTGCCCAGGATGGGGGCGGGAACACTGAAGCTTTCTTT. It specifies CSAQDGGGNTEAFF.

This clonotype was recorded at least ten times. The chain combines TRBV7-3 with TRBJ1-2, with D unclear. This CDR3 has 15 amino acids. Trimming cost V 3 bases and J 2 bases, with 13 bases left between them. Germline loops: CDR1 SGHTA, CDR2 FQGTGA. This chain's CDR3 is CASSFHPSENYGYTF. As DNA, the CDR3 is TGTGCCAGCAGCTTCCACCCCTCAGAAAACTATGGCTACACCTTC.

V gene TRBV9 combines with J gene TRBJ2-5; D not certain. V lost 4 bases and J lost 4, with 14 bases in between. The CDR3 spans 14 residues. Germline loops: CDR1 SGDLS, CDR2 YYNGEE. The CDR3 nucleotides are TGTGCCAGCAGCCCAAGAGGCTTCGGAGAGACCCAGTACTTC. It encodes CASSPRGFGETQYF. The complete variable domain, with remaining parts taken from reference TRBV9 and TRBJ2-5, reads DSGVTQTPKHLITATGQRVTLRCSPRSGDLSVYWYQQSLDQGLQFLIQYYNGEERAKGNILERFSAQQFPDLHSELNLSSLELGDSALYFCASSPRGFGETQYFGPGTRLLVL.

The chain has TRBV29-1 and TRBJ2-1, with TRBD1 matching 7 bases. V shed 6 bases and J 4 bases; nucleotides not matched to a gene: 6. The germline V gene has CDR1 SQVTM and CDR2 ANQGSEA. The CDR3 runs 13 residues. CDR3 nucleotide sequence: TGCAGCGTGTGGGACAGCCGATACAATGAGCAGTTCTTC. This translates into CSVWDSRYNEQFF.

This clonotype was counted at least ten times. V usage is TRBV2 and J usage is TRBJ1-2; 7 nucleotides line up with TRBD1. The V and J ends lost 5 bases and 2 bases, in that order; junction bases with no gene match: 8. CDR3 length equals 15 residues. Germline CDR1 reads SNHLY; CDR2 reads FYNNEI. CDR3 residues: CASSTLLQGNYGYTF. CDR3 bases: TGTGCCAGCAGTACCCTTTTACAGGGGAACTATGGCTACACCTTC.

This clonotype has a count of ten or more. The CDR3 loop reads CASSFNGGGSNEQFF. CDR3 bases: TGCGCCAGCAGCTTCAACGGGGGGGGAAGCAATGAGCAGTTCTTC. The chain uses TRBV5-1 and TRBJ2-1; 8 positions match TRBD2. The CDR3 totals 15 residues. V dropped 2 bases and J dropped 6; count of bases not matched to a gene: 7. Germline V gene sequence: CDR1 SGHRS, CDR2 YFSETQ.

This rearrangement joins TRBV6-1 to TRBJ1-3, with TRBD1 matching 7 bases. The trim removed 6 bases at V and 2 bases at J, leaving 4 bases unmatched. CDR1 MNHNS and CDR2 SASEGT come from the germline V gene. The CDR3 has 14 residues. The CDR3 region has the DNA TGTGCCAGCAGGGAGGGACAGACTGGAAACACCATATATTTT. It specifies CASREGQTGNTIYF.

The V and J genes are TRBV4-1 and TRBJ2-1, with D maybe TRBD1 (5 bases). The CDR3 runs to 14 residues. Germline-derived CDR1 and CDR2 are MGHRA and YSYEKL. The ends were cut back, 0 bases at V and 10 bases at J, with 13 bases in the middle. CDR3 loop: CASSQDQGWNEQFF. DNA of the CDR3: TGCGCCAGCAGCCAAGACCAGGGATGGAACGAGCAGTTCTTC.

Many counts were recorded for this clonotype. The chain has TRBV6-1 and TRBJ2-7; the D gene is possibly TRBD1 (5 bases). Trimming left V 6 bases short and J 0 bases short, with 9 bases between. The CDR3 is 13 amino acids. Germline V CDR1 and CDR2: MNHNS, SASEGT. The CDR3 loop reads CASRDTSSYEQYF. CDR3 sequence (DNA): TGTGCCAGCAGGGACACGAGCTCCTACGAGCAGTACTTC.

Only a few counts were recorded for this clonotype. The chain couples TRBV9 to TRBJ1-5; D gene ambiguous. Trimming took off 0 bases at V and 3 bases at J, with 10 bases between the two ends. CDR1 is SGDLS and CDR2 is YYNGEE in the germline V gene. The CDR3 loop spans 15 amino acids. The CDR3: CASSVAPSPNQPQHF. The CDR3 DNA follows: TGTGCCAGCAGCGTAGCCCCCAGCCCCAATCAGCCCCAGCATTTT.

In its sample, this clonotype was seen many times. The chain links TRBV3-1 to TRBJ2-7, with a possible D match to TRBD2 (6 bases). The CDR3 contains 14 residues. CDR1 and CDR2 (germline): LGHDT, YNNKEL (reference sequence). V shed 2 bases and J shed 5 bases, with 13 bases lying between them. CDR3: CASSQHGGRNEQYF. CDR3 bases: TGTGCCAGCAGCCAACATGGAGGGCGGAACGAGCAGTACTTC.

This clonotype appeared a few times. The CDR3 DNA follows: TGTGCCAGCAGTGAACTAAGGGGACACTCACCCCTCCACTTT. Translating it yields CASSELRGHSPLHF. The chain couples TRBV6-1 to TRBJ1-6, with a tentative D call TRBD1 (6 bases). The CDR3 spans 14 residues. V was shortened by 2 bases and J by 10 bases, with 12 bases between the two germline ends. Germline V gene lookup returns CDR1 MNHNS and CDR2 SASEGT.

The chain uses TRBV11-3 and TRBJ2-2, with 7 bases identical to TRBD1. Germline V lookup: CDR1 SGHNT, CDR2 YENEEA. Trimming took 9 bases from V and 6 from J; bases not matched to a gene: 10. The CDR3 totals 14 residues. CDR3 DNA sequence: TGTGCCAGTAGGCCCACAGGGGTGGCCGGGGAGCTGTTTTTT. Protein product: CASRPTGVAGELFF.

This clonotype was recorded at least ten times. The chain carries TRBV5-6 and TRBJ1-1; the D gene is possibly TRBD1 (5 bases). The CDR3 loop spans 18 amino acids. In germline, CDR1 is SGHDT, CDR2 YYEEEE. Trimming removed 4 bases at V and 0 bases at J, with 22 bases between. The CDR3 loop reads CASSQAGQFLILNTEAFF. DNA of the CDR3: TGTGCCAGCAGCCAAGCGGGGCAGTTTCTTATCTTGAACACTGAAGCTTTCTTT.

This chain connects TRBV5-1 to TRBJ1-3; D remains ambiguous. V lost 0 bases and J lost 3, with 4 bases in between. Germline CDR1 is SGHRS and CDR2 is YFSETQ. The CDR3 totals 13 residues. The CDR3 DNA is TGCGCCAGCAGCTTGGATGATGGAAACACCATATATTTT. Translation: CASSLDDGNTIYF.

This clonotype was detected ten times or more. The chain carries TRBV5-1 and TRBJ2-7, with TRBD1 as a possible D gene (6 bases). Germline V gives CDR1 SGHRS, CDR2 YFSETQ. The CDR3 totals 15 residues. Trimming removed 1 base from V and 0 bases from J, with 11 bases in between. The CDR3 nucleotides are TGCGCCAGCAGCTTGTCAGGGGTCCTCTCCTACGAGCAGTACTTC. Its protein product is CASSLSGVLSYEQYF.